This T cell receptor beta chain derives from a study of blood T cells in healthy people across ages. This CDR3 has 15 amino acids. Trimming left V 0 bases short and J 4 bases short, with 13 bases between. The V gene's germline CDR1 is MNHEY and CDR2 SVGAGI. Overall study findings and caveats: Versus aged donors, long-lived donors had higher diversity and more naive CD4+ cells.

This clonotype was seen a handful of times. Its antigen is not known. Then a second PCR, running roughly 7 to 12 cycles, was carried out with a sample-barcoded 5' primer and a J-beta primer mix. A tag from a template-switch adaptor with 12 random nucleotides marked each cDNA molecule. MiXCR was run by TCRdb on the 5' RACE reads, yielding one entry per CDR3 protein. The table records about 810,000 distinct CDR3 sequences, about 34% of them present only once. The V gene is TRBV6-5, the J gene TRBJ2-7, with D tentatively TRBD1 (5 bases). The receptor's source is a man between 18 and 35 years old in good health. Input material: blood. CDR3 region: CASSYSGALSYEQYF. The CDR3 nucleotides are TGTGCCAGCAGTTACTCAGGGGCACTTTCATACGAGCAGTACTTC.